These T cell receptor beta chains were read from a single sample in a study of cytomegalovirus exposure and HLA in healthy donors. Clones were read by immunoSEQ multiplex PCR, and TCRdb kept only the in-frame ones, dropping some. Of more than 95,000 clones in the sample, 79% were seen once. Sequencing used PBMCs. These TCRs come from a man aged 50-60 years in good health and CMV-seropositive. Both conserved end residues are part of each CDR3. Each record gives: J gene, clone size, V gene, D gene, CDR3 protein, CDR3 DNA. The D gene is left open where the match is weak. Not every row has a clone size; where given, it reads once, few, many or a size class.

TRBJ2-1	-	TRBV7-2	TRBD2	CASSLVGTSVNEQFF	TGTGCCAGCAGCTTAGTGGGGACTAGCGTCAATGAGCAGTTCTTC
TRBJ2-2	-	TRBV7-9	-	CASAERGINTGELFF	TGTGCCAGCGCCGAACGAGGGATTAACACCGGGGAGCTGTTTTTT
TRBJ2-7	-	TRBV7-8	TRBD2	CASSLAGGSYEQYF	TGTGCCAGCAGCTTAGCGGGAGGGTCCTACGAGCAGTACTTC
TRBJ2-5	-	TRBV20-1	TRBD2	CSAQRGETQYF	TGCAGTGCCCAGCGGGGAGAGACCCAGTACTTC
TRBJ2-1	-	TRBV28	-	CASSFPGIAYNEQFF	TGTGCCAGCAGTTTCCCGGGGATAGCCTACAATGAGCAGTTCTTC
TRBJ2-7	-	TRBV28	-	CASSFRTGYSYEQYF	TGTGCCAGCAGTTTTCGAACGGGATACTCCTACGAGCAGTACTTC
TRBJ2-3	-	TRBV19	TRBD2	CASSIEEREVTDTQYF	TGTGCCAGTAGTATAGAAGAGCGGGAAGTCACAGATACGCAGTATTTT
TRBJ1-1	-	TRBV5-5	TRBD1	CASSLGQGAEAFF	TGTGCCAGCAGCTTGGGACAGGGGGCTGAAGCTTTCTTT
TRBJ1-1	-	TRBV5-1	-	CASSLVSQGSTEAFF	TGCGCCAGCAGCTTGGTTAGTCAGGGGAGCACTGAAGCTTTCTTT
TRBJ2-1	-	TRBV27	TRBD2	CASSFPGLANEQFF	TGTGCCAGCAGTTTTCCGGGACTAGCCAATGAGCAGTTCTTC
TRBJ2-7	few	TRBV19	-	CASSIKHRQSYEQYF	TGTGCCAGTAGTATAAAACATAGACAGAGCTACGAGCAGTACTTC
TRBJ1-2	-	TRBV11-2	TRBD1	CASSRGGQVAYGYTF	TGTGCCAGCAGCAGGGGGGGACAGGTGGCCTATGGCTACACCTTC
TRBJ1-3	-	TRBV4-1	-	CASSREPRQSSGNTIYF	TGCGCCAGCAGCCGAGAGCCCCGACAGAGCTCTGGAAACACCATATATTTT
TRBJ2-5	few	TRBV9	-	CASSVGGGLLETQYF	TGTGCCAGCAGCGTAGGGGGGGGGCTTTTGGAGACCCAGTACTTC
TRBJ2-2	once	TRBV7-9	-	CASTKIAGNTGELFF	TGTGCCAGCACCAAAATCGCGGGGAACACCGGGGAGCTGTTTTTT
TRBJ2-3	few	TRBV27	TRBD2	CASSLIPAGDTDTQYF	TGTGCCAGCAGTTTAATTCCAGCGGGAGACACAGATACGCAGTATTTT
TRBJ2-7	-	TRBV6-5	TRBD1	CASSYSGQAGEQYF	TGTGCCAGCAGTTACTCCGGACAGGCTGGAGAGCAGTACTTC
TRBJ2-2	-	TRBV15	-	CATSRVVGGTGELFF	TGTGCCACCAGCAGAGTGGTAGGGGGCACCGGGGAGCTGTTTTTT
TRBJ2-1	-	TRBV7-9	TRBD1	CSSSLLLGTGRNEQFF	TGTTCCAGCAGCCTACTACTGGGGACAGGGAGGAATGAGCAGTTCTTC
TRBJ2-7	-	TRBV5-6	-	CASSFQGPFREQYF	TGTGCCAGCAGCTTCCAGGGCCCTTTTCGCGAGCAGTACTTC
TRBJ1-2	-	TRBV7-9	-	CASSLGGWEKGYTF	TGTGCCAGCAGCTTGGGGGGTTGGGAGAAGGGCTACACCTTC
TRBJ2-1	-	TRBV9	TRBD1	CASSVVGTGSEQFF	TGTGCCAGCAGCGTAGTTGGGACAGGGAGTGAGCAGTTCTTC
TRBJ2-1	once	TRBV5-1	TRBD1	CASSLLGQGHYLSDEQFF	TGCGCCAGCAGCTTGCTTGGACAGGGTCATTATTTGTCGGATGAGCAGTTCTTC
TRBJ2-7	-	TRBV2	TRBD1	CASRDRTEQYF	TGTGCCAGCAGGGACAGGACCGAGCAGTACTTC
TRBJ1-1	-	TRBV5-6	TRBD1	CASSLARSLNRAGGTEAFF	TGTGCCAGCAGCTTGGCCCGTTCTCTTAACAGGGCAGGGGGAACTGAAGCTTTCTTT
TRBJ2-6	-	TRBV5-6	TRBD1	CASSSPGQAFGGANVLTF	TGTGCCAGCAGCTCCCCGGGACAGGCTTTTGGAGGGGCCAACGTCCTGACTTTC
TRBJ2-7	-	TRBV18	TRBD2	CASSTASGSSYEQYF	TGTGCCAGCTCCACGGCTAGCGGAAGCTCCTACGAGCAGTACTTC
TRBJ2-3	-	TRBV5-1	TRBD2	CASSWGTSGRADTQYF	TGCGCCAGCAGCTGGGGGACTAGCGGGAGGGCAGATACGCAGTATTTT
TRBJ2-2	-	TRBV7-2	TRBD1	CASSPGQAVGELFF	TGTGCCAGCAGCCCCGGACAGGCCGTCGGGGAGCTGTTTTTT
TRBJ2-7	-	TRBV7-3	TRBD2	CASSFGGSSYEQYF	TGTGCCAGCAGCTTCGGCGGGAGCTCCTACGAGCAGTACTTC
TRBJ2-1	-	TRBV7-2	-	CASSLVRVDEQFF	TGTGCCAGCAGCTTAGTCCGGGTGGATGAGCAGTTCTTC
TRBJ2-7	-	TRBV7-2	TRBD2	CASSDQPGLAPEQYF	TGTGCCAGCAGCGACCAACCGGGACTAGCTCCCGAGCAGTACTTC
TRBJ2-7	-	TRBV7-6	TRBD2	CASSLVISSGSSYEQYF	TGTGCCAGCAGCTTAGTCATATCTAGCGGGAGCTCCTACGAGCAGTACTTC
TRBJ2-5	few	TRBV4-3	TRBD2	CASSRTGTSGGYQETQYF	TGCGCCAGCAGCCGCACCGGGACTAGCGGGGGGTACCAAGAGACCCAGTACTTC
TRBJ1-5	few	TRBV7-2	TRBD1	CASSPPGTGNQPQHF	TGTGCCAGCAGTCCACCCGGGACAGGCAATCAGCCCCAGCATTTT
TRBJ2-5	-	TRBV10-2	-	CARVAGETQYF	TGCGCCAGGGTAGCTGGGGAGACCCAGTACTTC
TRBJ2-7	few	TRBV27	-	CASSLTRYEQYF	TGTGCCAGCAGTTTAACTAGATACGAGCAGTACTTC
TRBJ2-3	-	TRBV7-9	-	CASSRLNPTDTQYF	TGTGCCAGCAGTCGACTAAACCCCACAGATACGCAGTATTTT